Shown below are 8 T cell receptor beta chains from a single sample sequenced in a study of blood T cell repertoires in COVID-19 (dated by TCRdb to the early 2020s). To prepare the library, the immunoSEQ multiplex PCR assay was applied. TCRdb stores this immuneACCESS table with in-frame sequences only. Part of the clones is absent; in the studies checked, under half of the shortfall reflects unresolved V genes, and no reason is known for the rest. The sample table shows roughly 340,000 clones, and over 80% are seen once. Roughly 6% of the sample is in the top ten clones. What was sequenced was peripheral blood. The receptors come from a woman between 45 and 60 years old with COVID-19, enrolled during active disease.

The CDR3 DNA is TGTGCCAGTAGTACGACAGTTATCAGTCAGCCCCAGCATTTT. Translation gives CASSTTVISQPQHF. This chain joins TRBV19 and TRBJ1-5; possible D gene TRBD1, 5 bases. Looked up from germline, CDR1 is LNHDA and CDR2 is SQIVND (reference sequence). Trimming took 4 bases from V and 6 from J, leaving 13 bases between them. The length of the CDR3 is 14 residues.

This clone was counted between two and nine times. This sequence joins TRBV5-6 and TRBJ2-7; 9 nucleotides align to TRBD1. The J segment lost 3 bases and the V segment lost 5 bases, leaving 6 bases of the junction unmatched. The V gene's germline CDR1 is SGHDT and CDR2 YYEEEE. CDR3 length: 14 residues. CDR3 region: CASRHRGQGYEQYF. CDR3 coding DNA: TGTGCCAGCAGACACAGGGGGCAAGGCTACGAGCAGTACTTC. Full variable domain (outside the CDR3, taken from reference TRBV5-6 and TRBJ2-7): DAGVTQSPTHLIKTRGQQVTLRCSPKSGHDTVSWYQQALGQGPQFIFQYYEEEERQRGNFPDRFSGHQFPNYSSELNVNALLLGDSALYLCASRHRGQGYEQYFGPGTRLTVT.

V gene TRBV5-4 combines with J gene TRBJ2-5; TRBD2 aligns across 13 bases. Germline trimming cut 4 bases from V and 6 bases from J; bases unmatched to any gene: 9. The CDR3 sequence is 16 residues long. In germline, CDR1 is SGHNT, CDR2 YYREEE (reference sequence). CDR3 amino acids: CASSPKLAGGPKTQYF. Here the CDR3 DNA reads TGTGCCAGCAGCCCGAAACTAGCGGGAGGGCCAAAGACCCAGTACTTC.

CDR3: CASTPGISGYNEQFF. The CDR3 nucleotides are TGTGCCAGCACTCCCGGTATTAGCGGCTACAATGAGCAGTTCTTC. The V call is TRBV7-9, the J call TRBJ2-1; D is possibly TRBD2 (6 bases). CDR1 and CDR2 (germline): SEHNR, FQNEAQ (reference sequence). The CDR3 has 15 amino acids. V lost 7 bases and J lost 3, with 16 bases in between. Supplemented by reference TRBV7-9 and TRBJ2-1, the full variable domain reads DTGVSQNPRHKITKRGQNVTFRCDPISEHNRLYWYRQTLGQGPEFLTYFQNEAQLEKSRLLSDRFSAERPKGSFSTLEIQRTEQGDSAMYLCASTPGISGYNEQFFGPGTRLTVL.

This clone has only one observation. The chain combines TRBV2 with TRBJ2-3; 15 bases match TRBD2. This CDR3 comprises 17 residues. Germline V gene lookup returns CDR1 SNHLY and CDR2 FYNNEI. Trimming at V came to 4 bases and at J to 7 bases, leaving 9 bases not matched to a gene. DNA of the CDR3: TGTGCCAGCAGTGTGAAGGTCGGGACTAGCGGGAGGAATACGCAGTATTTT. It specifies CASSVKVGTSGRNTQYF.

The chain couples TRBV5-4 to TRBJ1-1; 7 bases are a match to TRBD1. V lost 4 bases and J lost 1; bases outside the gene matches: 10. The germline V gene encodes CDR1 SGHNT and CDR2 YYREEE (reference sequence). CDR3 size: 16 residues. This chain's CDR3 is CASSPPMGQRNTEAFF. CDR3 nucleotide sequence: TGTGCCAGCAGCCCGCCTATGGGACAGCGGAACACTGAAGCTTTCTTT.

This chain links TRBV9 with TRBJ1-2; D gene uncertain. With 0 bases removed from V and 4 bases from J, the gap between germline ends came to 13 bases. The CDR3 has 15 residues. The germline CDR1 and CDR2 sequences are SGDLS and YYNGEE. The CDR3 loop is CASSVAQVPSYGYTF. The CDR3 DNA reads TGTGCCAGCAGCGTAGCGCAGGTACCGTCCTATGGCTACACCTTC.

The genes are TRBV3-1 (or the pseudogene TRBV3-2) and TRBJ2-1, with D hard to call. The germline V and J ends were trimmed by 0 bases and 6 bases, with 18 bases remaining between them. CDR3 length: 17 residues. The V gene's germline CDR1 is LGHDT and CDR2 YNNKEL (reference sequence). The CDR3: CASSQEREINYSNEQFF. The CDR3 DNA sequence: TGTGCCAGCAGCCAAGAACGTGAGATAAATTACTCCAATGAGCAGTTCTTC.